Listed below are T cell receptor beta chains from one sample, sequenced in a study of blood T cells in healthy people across ages. TCRdb ran MiXCR on the 5' RACE reads and lists one entry per CDR3 protein. The sample has 760,000 or so distinct CDR3 sequences; approximately 25% are singletons. This sample was also put to use in a study of T cells of mothers and their children.

The specimen sequenced was blood. The receptor set was obtained from a boy between 10 and 17 years old in good health. The CDR3 runs from the conserved cysteine through the conserved F or W. D genes are given only for firm matches. Expanded clones get a size class; other rows say once, few or many, or leave the size out.

clone_size,j_call,d_call,v_call,cdr3_aa,cdr3_nt
.,TRBJ2-4,TRBD2,TRBV6-2/TRBV6-3,CASSYTGLAGAPQYF,TGTGCCAGCAGTTACACTGGACTAGCGGGAGCCCCTCAGTACTTC
few,TRBJ2-5,.,TRBV11-2,CASSPRHRGETQYF,TGTGCCAGCAGTCCCCGACACCGGGGGGAGACCCAGTACTTC
.,TRBJ2-1,.,TRBV12-3/TRBV12-4,CASTPGVHNEQFF,TGTGCCAGCACCCCCGGAGTGCACAATGAGCAGTTCTTC
.,TRBJ1-2,TRBD1,TRBV20-1,CSASTGTGSYGYTF,TGCAGTGCTAGTACCGGGACAGGGTCTTATGGCTACACCTTC
many,TRBJ2-7,TRBD1,TRBV4-3,CASSQDRDRVYEQYF,TGCGCCAGCAGCCAAGACCGAGACAGGGTATACGAGCAGTACTTC
few,TRBJ1-1,.,TRBV6-5,CASSSTGYRTEAFF,TGTGCCAGCAGTTCAACAGGGTACAGGACTGAAGCTTTCTTT
few,TRBJ1-2,.,TRBV28,CASSFGQGPNYGYTF,TGTGCCAGCAGTTTTGGCCAGGGTCCTAACTATGGCTACACCTTC
.,TRBJ2-7,.,TRBV29-1,CSVLRDGEQYF,TGCAGCGTCTTGAGAGATGGCGAGCAGTACTTC
.,TRBJ1-1,.,TRBV12-5,CASGLVLGNTEAFF,TGTGCTAGTGGTTTGGTATTAGGAAACACTGAAGCTTTCTTT
.,TRBJ2-6,.,TRBV20-1,CSAFSGANVLTF,TGCAGTGCCTTCTCTGGGGCCAACGTCCTGACTTTC
.,TRBJ2-2,.,TRBV29-1,CSVESARSNTGELFF,TGCAGCGTTGAATCCGCCCGCTCAAACACCGGGGAGCTGTTTTTT
.,TRBJ2-1,.,TRBV27,CASSPAPSPEQFF,TGTGCCAGCAGCCCAGCCCCTAGTCCCGAGCAGTTCTTC
.,TRBJ2-1,.,TRBV7-9,CASIPVSNEQFF,TGTGCCAGCATCCCCGTGTCCAATGAGCAGTTCTTC
.,TRBJ1-4,.,TRBV11-2,CASSSGWANEKLFF,TGTGCCAGCAGTTCAGGGTGGGCTAATGAAAAACTGTTTTTT
.,TRBJ2-4,.,TRBV10-3,CAISKSSAVDIQYF,TGTGCCATCAGTAAGAGTTCGGCGGTAGACATTCAGTACTTC
once,TRBJ2-3,.,TRBV20-1,CSAHNPGDTQYF,TGCAGTGCCCACAACCCTGGTGATACGCAGTATTTT